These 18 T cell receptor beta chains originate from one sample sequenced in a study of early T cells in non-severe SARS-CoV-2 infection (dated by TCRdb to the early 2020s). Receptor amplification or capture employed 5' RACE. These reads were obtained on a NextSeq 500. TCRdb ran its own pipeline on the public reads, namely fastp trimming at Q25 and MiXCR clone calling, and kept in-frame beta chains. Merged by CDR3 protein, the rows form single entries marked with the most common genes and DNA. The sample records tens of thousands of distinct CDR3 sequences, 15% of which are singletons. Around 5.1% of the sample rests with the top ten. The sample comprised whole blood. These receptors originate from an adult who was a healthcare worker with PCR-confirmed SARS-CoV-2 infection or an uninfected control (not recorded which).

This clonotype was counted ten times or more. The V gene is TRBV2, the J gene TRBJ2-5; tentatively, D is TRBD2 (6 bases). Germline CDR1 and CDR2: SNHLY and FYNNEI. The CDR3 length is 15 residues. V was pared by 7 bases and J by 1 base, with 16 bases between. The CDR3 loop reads CASTQEWDSQETQYF. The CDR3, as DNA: TGTGCCAGCACCCAAGAATGGGACTCCCAAGAGACCCAGTACTTC.

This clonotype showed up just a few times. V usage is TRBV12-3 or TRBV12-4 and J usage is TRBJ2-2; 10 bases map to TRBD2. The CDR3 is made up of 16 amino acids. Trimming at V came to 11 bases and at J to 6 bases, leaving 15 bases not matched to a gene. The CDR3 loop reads CAFWQPSGRTAGELFF. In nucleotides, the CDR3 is TGTGCCTTCTGGCAACCTAGCGGGAGAACGGCCGGGGAGCTGTTTTTT.

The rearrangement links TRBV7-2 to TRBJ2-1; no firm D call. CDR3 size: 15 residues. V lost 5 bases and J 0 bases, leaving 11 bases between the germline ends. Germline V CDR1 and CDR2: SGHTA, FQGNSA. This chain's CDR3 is CASSPRTRSYNEQFF. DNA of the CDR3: TGTGCCAGCAGCCCAAGAACACGCTCCTACAATGAGCAGTTCTTC.

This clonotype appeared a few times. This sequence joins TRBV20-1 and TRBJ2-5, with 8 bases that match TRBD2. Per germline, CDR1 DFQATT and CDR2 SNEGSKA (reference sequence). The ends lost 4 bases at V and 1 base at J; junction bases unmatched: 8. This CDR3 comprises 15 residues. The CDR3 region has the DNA TGCAGTGCTATTCCCCAGCGGGGGACCCAAGAGACCCAGTACTTC. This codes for CSAIPQRGTQETQYF.

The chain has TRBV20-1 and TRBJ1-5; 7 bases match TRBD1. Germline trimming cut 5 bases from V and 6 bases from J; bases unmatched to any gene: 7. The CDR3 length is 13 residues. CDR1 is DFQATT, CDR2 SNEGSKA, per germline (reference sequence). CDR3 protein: CSARQGQGQPQHF. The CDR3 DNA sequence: TGCAGTGCTCGACAGGGTCAGGGTCAGCCCCAGCATTTT.

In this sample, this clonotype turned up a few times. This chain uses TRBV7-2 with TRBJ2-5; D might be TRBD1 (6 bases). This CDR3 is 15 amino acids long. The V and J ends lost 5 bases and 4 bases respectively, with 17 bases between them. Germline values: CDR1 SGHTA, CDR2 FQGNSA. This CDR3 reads CASSTQGFRRETQYF. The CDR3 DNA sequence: TGTGCCAGCAGCACACAGGGTTTCCGGAGAGAGACCCAGTACTTC. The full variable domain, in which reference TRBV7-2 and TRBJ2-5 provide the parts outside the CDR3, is GAGVSQSPSNKVTEKGKDVELRCDPISGHTALYWYRQSLGQGLEFLIYFQGNSAPDKSGLPSDRFSAERTGGSVSTLTIQRTQQEDSAVYLCASSTQGFRRETQYFGPGTRLLVL.

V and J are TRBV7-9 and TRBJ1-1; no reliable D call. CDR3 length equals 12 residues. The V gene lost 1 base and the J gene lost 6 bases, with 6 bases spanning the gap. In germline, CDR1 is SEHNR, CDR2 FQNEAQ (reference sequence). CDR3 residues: CASSLETAEAFF. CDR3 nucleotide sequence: TGTGCCAGCAGCTTAGAGACGGCTGAAGCTTTCTTT.

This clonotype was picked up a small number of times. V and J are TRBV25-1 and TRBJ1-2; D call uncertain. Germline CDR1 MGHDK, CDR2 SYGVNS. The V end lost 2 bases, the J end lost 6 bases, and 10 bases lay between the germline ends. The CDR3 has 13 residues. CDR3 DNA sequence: TGTGCCAGCAGTGAAGTCAGGAGAAATGGCTACACCTTC. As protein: CASSEVRRNGYTF.

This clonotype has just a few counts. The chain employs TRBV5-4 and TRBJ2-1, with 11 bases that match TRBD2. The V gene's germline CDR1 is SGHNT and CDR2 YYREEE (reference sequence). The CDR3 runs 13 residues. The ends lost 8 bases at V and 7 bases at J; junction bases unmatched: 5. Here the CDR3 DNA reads TGTGCCAGTAGCGGGAGGGCCGGTAATGAGCAGTTCTTC. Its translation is CASSGRAGNEQFF.

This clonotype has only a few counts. The CDR3 loop reads CASSERVNEQFF. CDR3 DNA: TGTGCCAGCAGTGAACGTGTCAATGAGCAGTTCTTC. The chain uses TRBV2 and TRBJ2-1; D remains ambiguous. The CDR3 consists of 12 residues. The germline V gene encodes CDR1 SNHLY and CDR2 FYNNEI. Trimming cost V 2 bases and J 6 bases, with 5 bases left between them.

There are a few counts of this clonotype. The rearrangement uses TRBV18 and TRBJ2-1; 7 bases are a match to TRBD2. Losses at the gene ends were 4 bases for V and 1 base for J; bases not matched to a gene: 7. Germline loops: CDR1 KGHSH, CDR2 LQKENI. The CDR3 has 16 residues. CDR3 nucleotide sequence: TGTGCCAGCTCACTCGAAAGCGGGATGTCCTACAATGAGCAGTTCTTC. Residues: CASSLESGMSYNEQFF.

The CDR3: CASSKELTSGNQGEQFF. CDR3 DNA: TGTGCCAGCAGCAAAGAGTTAACTAGCGGGAATCAGGGTGAGCAGTTCTTC. This chain connects TRBV21-1 to TRBJ2-1; the D call TRBD2 from the table was never checked on the DNA. TRBV21-1 is described as a pseudogene. The CDR3 loop spans 17 amino acids.

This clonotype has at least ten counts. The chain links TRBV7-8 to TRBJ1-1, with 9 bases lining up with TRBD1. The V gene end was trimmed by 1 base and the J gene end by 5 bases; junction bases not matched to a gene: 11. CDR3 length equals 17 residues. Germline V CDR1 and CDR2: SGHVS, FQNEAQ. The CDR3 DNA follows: TGTGCCAGCAGCTTAGGGCGACAGGGGGTTTTTAGGACTGAAGCTTTCTTT. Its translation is CASSLGRQGVFRTEAFF.

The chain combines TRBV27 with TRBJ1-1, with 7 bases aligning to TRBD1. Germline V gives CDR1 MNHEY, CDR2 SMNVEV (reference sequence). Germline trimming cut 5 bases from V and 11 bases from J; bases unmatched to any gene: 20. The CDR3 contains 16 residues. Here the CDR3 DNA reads TGTGCCAGCAGTCTCGCCCCGACAGGGTCTTTCTCACGGGCTTTCTTT. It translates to CASSLAPTGSFSRAFF.

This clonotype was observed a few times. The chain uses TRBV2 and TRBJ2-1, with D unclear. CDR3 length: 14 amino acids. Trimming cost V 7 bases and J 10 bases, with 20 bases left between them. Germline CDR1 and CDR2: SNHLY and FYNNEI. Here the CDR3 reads CASKVRPHLGEQFF. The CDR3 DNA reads TGTGCCAGCAAAGTCCGGCCTCATTTGGGAGAGCAGTTCTTC.

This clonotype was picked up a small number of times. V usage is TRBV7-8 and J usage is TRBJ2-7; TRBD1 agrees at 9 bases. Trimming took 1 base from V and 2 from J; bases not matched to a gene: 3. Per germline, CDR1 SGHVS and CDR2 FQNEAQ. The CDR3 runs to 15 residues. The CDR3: CASSLGGQGAYEQYF. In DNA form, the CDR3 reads TGTGCCAGCAGCTTAGGGGGACAGGGCGCCTACGAGCAGTACTTC.

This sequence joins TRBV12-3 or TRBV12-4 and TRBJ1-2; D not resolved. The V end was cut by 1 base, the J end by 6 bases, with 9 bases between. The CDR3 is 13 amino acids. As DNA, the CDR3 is TGTGCCAGCAGTTTAGGAGGAGCGAATGGCTACACCTTC. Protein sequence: CASSLGGANGYTF.

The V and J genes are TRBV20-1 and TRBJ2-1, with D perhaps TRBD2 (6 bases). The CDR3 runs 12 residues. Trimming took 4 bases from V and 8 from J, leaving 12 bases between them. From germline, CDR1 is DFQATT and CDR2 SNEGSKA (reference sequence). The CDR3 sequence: CSAMTRLHEQFF. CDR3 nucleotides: TGCAGTGCTATGACTAGGTTGCATGAGCAGTTCTTC.